The 10 T cell receptor beta chains below all came from one sample that was sequenced in a study of OX40 agonist ivuxolimab in advanced cancers. Clones were sequenced by immunoSEQ multiplex PCR, and TCRdb holds only the in-frame ones, with some missing. The data contain tens of thousands of clones, 65% to 90% of them singletons. Here the sequenced sample was CD4+ or CD8+ T cells sorted from blood, taken in a trial of the OX40 agonist ivuxolimab. These receptors were taken from an adult with an advanced solid tumor such as melanoma, head and neck, liver or kidney cancer.

This clone appeared a few times. The V gene is TRBV6-5, the J gene TRBJ1-5; D call uncertain. This CDR3 has 13 residues. V was trimmed by 6 bases and J by 4 bases, leaving 10 bases between them. Per germline, CDR1 MNHEY and CDR2 SVGAGI. CDR3 in amino acids: CASSLLGNQPQHF. The CDR3 DNA sequence: TGTGCCAGCAGCTTACTAGGGAATCAGCCCCAGCATTTT.

This chain joins TRBV6-1 and TRBJ2-7, with D maybe TRBD2 (5 bases). Germline lookup yields CDR1 MNHNS and CDR2 SASEGT. The CDR3 sequence is 14 residues long. Trimming cost V 1 base and J 6 bases, with 13 bases left between them. The DNA for the CDR3 is TGTGCCAGCAGTGAAGAGCGGAACTCGGGCGAGCAGTACTTC. Translating gives CASSEERNSGEQYF.

The chain uses TRBV5-4 and TRBJ2-3; D might be TRBD2 (6 bases). This CDR3 contains 14 residues. V lost 4 bases and J lost 6, with 15 bases in between. Per the germline V gene, CDR1 is SGHNT and CDR2 is YYREEE (reference sequence). For the CDR3, the DNA is TGTGCCAGCAGCCCTGGATCGGGGGTGGATACGCAGTATTTT. Its translation: CASSPGSGVDTQYF.

The chain joins TRBV27 to TRBJ1-6; the D gene is possibly TRBD1 (6 bases). Germline CDR1 reads MNHEY; CDR2 reads SMNVEV (reference sequence). V lost 6 bases and J 7 bases, leaving 13 bases between the germline ends. This CDR3 has 14 amino acids. CDR3 sequence: CASSPLRGNSPLHF. The CDR3, as DNA: TGTGCCAGCAGCCCCCTAAGGGGGAATTCACCCCTCCACTTT.

The V and J genes are TRBV18 and TRBJ2-1, with TRBD2 matching 10 bases. CDR1 is KGHSH and CDR2 is LQKENI in the germline V gene. There are 15 residues in the CDR3. V lost 3 bases and J lost 9; bases outside the gene matches: 8. CDR3 amino acids: CASSPRAGGGGEQFF. The CDR3 DNA sequence: TGTGCCAGCTCACCGAGAGCGGGGGGGGGAGGTGAGCAGTTCTTC.

This clone occurred a few times. The CDR3 nucleotides read TGCAGTGCTCTTGGACGGCTTGAAGCTTTCTTT. Its translation: CSALGRLEAFF. This chain joins TRBV20-1 and TRBJ1-1; D not resolved. Germline CDR1 DFQATT, CDR2 SNEGSKA (reference sequence). The germline V and J ends were trimmed by 5 bases and 7 bases, with 11 bases remaining between them. The CDR3 is 11 amino acids.

The chain has TRBV6-4 and TRBJ1-2; a weak D match, TRBD1 (6 bases). This CDR3 has 14 residues. Germline V gene sequence: CDR1 MRHNA, CDR2 SNTAGT. V lost 6 bases and J lost 10, with 21 bases in between. DNA of the CDR3: TGTGCCAGCAGCAACTCTGACAGGTTAGGGGACTACACCTTC. This gives the protein CASSNSDRLGDYTF.

This clone was detected only a few times. The rearrangement links TRBV30 to TRBJ1-1, with 10 nucleotides matching TRBD1. Germline values: CDR1 GTSNPN, CDR2 SVGIG (reference sequence). The CDR3 runs to 17 residues. V lost 3 bases, J lost 4 bases, and 14 bases stayed unmatched. CDR3 in DNA: TGTGCCTGGAGGACGACCGGGACAGGGGCGCGGAGCACTGAAGCTTTCTTT. It yields the protein CAWRTTGTGARSTEAFF. Together with reference TRBV30 and TRBJ1-1, the CDR3 gives the full variable domain: SQTIHQWPATLVQPVGSPLSLECTVEGTSNPNLYWYRQAAGRGLQLLFYSVGIGQISSEVPQNLSASRPQDRQFILSSKKLLLSDSGFYLCAWRTTGTGARSTEAFFGQGTRLTVV.

The chain recombines TRBV5-5 with TRBJ2-6; D is ambiguous. V lost 4 bases, J lost 3 bases, and 17 bases lay in between. CDR3 size: 17 residues. Germline V gene lookup returns CDR1 SGHKS and CDR2 YYEKEE (reference sequence). This CDR3 is CASSAEDARRGANVLTF. In DNA form, the CDR3 reads TGTGCCAGCAGCGCTGAGGACGCCAGGCGTGGGGCCAACGTCCTGACTTTC. Full variable domain (rest looked up from reference TRBV5-5 and TRBJ2-6): DAGVTQSPTHLIKTRGQQVTLRCSPISGHKSVSWYQQVLGQGPQFIFQYYEKEERGRGNFPDRFSARQFPNYSSELNVNALLLGDSALYLCASSAEDARRGANVLTFGAGSRLTVL.

The rearrangement uses TRBV27 and TRBJ1-3; D not certain. Germline V gene lookup returns CDR1 MNHEY and CDR2 SMNVEV (reference sequence). The CDR3 has 15 residues. The ends were cut back, 3 bases at V and 2 bases at J, with 11 bases in the middle. CDR3 loop: CASSFRHSTGNTIYF. The CDR3 bases are TGTGCCAGCAGTTTCAGACACTCTACTGGAAACACCATATATTTT.